One and the same sample provided the 32 T cell receptor beta chains below, sequenced in a study of STAT5B mutations in CD4+ large granular lymphocyte leukemia. Here immunoSEQ multiplex PCR was the method, and the copy in TCRdb shows in-frame clones only, minus some. The table shows roughly 48,000 clones, with roughly two thirds occurring only once. Sequencing was carried out using CD4+ T cells from blood buffy coats. The receptors stem from a human donor in good health.

This clone has only a few counts. The CDR3 sequence: CASSQGEEVLNTEAFF. DNA for the CDR3: TGCGCCAGCAGCCAAGGGGAGGAAGTGCTGAACACTGAAGCTTTCTTT. The chain is built from TRBV4-1 and TRBJ1-1; D is ambiguous. Germline V lookup: CDR1 MGHRA, CDR2 YSYEKL. Trimming removed 1 base at V and 0 bases at J, with 12 bases between. The CDR3 consists of 16 residues.

The CDR3 sequence: CASSLVPSGTSSYNEQFF. The CDR3 bases are TGTGCCAGCAGCTTAGTGCCTAGCGGGACGAGCTCCTACAATGAGCAGTTCTTC. This rearrangement joins TRBV7-8 to TRBJ2-1, with 9 bases aligning to TRBD2. The V gene end was trimmed by 1 base and the J gene end by 0 bases; junction bases not matched to a gene: 7. Germline-derived CDR1 and CDR2 are SGHVS and FQNEAQ. The CDR3 is made up of 18 amino acids.

CDR3 nucleotide sequence: TGTGCCAGCAGCGTAGCCCTCGGGACAGGGGTTGGCGGGGAGCTGTTTTTT. This sequence encodes CASSVALGTGVGGELFF. The V call is TRBV9, the J call TRBJ2-2; TRBD1 matches at 10 bases. Germline V gene data show CDR1 as SGDLS and CDR2 as YYNGEE. Germline trimming cut 0 bases from V and 7 bases from J; bases unmatched to any gene: 9. The length of the CDR3 is 17 residues.

This chain links TRBV2 with TRBJ2-5; D possibly matches TRBD1 or TRBD2 (5 bases each). The CDR3 extends over 17 amino acids. In germline, CDR1 is SNHLY, CDR2 FYNNEI. V lost 2 bases, J lost 7 bases, and 23 bases lay in between. The CDR3 nucleotides are TGTGCCAGCAGTGAATCCGAGGGGTCTCCTTCGTCAAGGACCCAGTACTTC. It is translated as CASSESEGSPSSRTQYF.

The J gene is TRBJ2-2, the V gene TRBV5-1, with a tentative D call TRBD2 (5 bases). Germline V gives CDR1 SGHRS, CDR2 YFSETQ. V was clipped by 4 bases and J by 0 bases, with 10 bases between them. The CDR3 length is 15 residues. The CDR3 loop is CASSQDSPNTGELFF. The CDR3 DNA reads as TGCGCCAGCAGCCAGGACTCGCCGAACACCGGGGAGCTGTTTTTT.

The V gene is TRBV7-2, the J gene TRBJ1-1; weak D call: TRBD1 (5 bases). V gave up 1 base and J gave up 0 bases, with 9 bases separating them. The CDR3 consists of 15 residues. Germline V lookup: CDR1 SGHTA, CDR2 FQGNSA. This CDR3 is CASSLVTGMNTEAFF. The CDR3 DNA sequence: TGTGCCAGCAGCTTAGTTACAGGAATGAACACTGAAGCTTTCTTT.

This sequence joins TRBV25-1 and TRBJ1-1, with D uncertain. Trimming took 1 base from V and 1 from J, leaving 16 bases between them. CDR3 length: 17 residues. CDR1 MGHDK and CDR2 SYGVNS come from the germline V gene. The CDR3 spells CASSEWGGMDPNTEAFF. The CDR3 DNA follows: TGTGCCAGCAGTGAATGGGGAGGGATGGACCCGAACACTGAAGCTTTCTTT.

Relative to its sample, this clone is medium-sized. The rearrangement uses TRBV6-5 and TRBJ1-6; D remains ambiguous. Germline CDR1 is MNHEY and CDR2 is SVGAGI. The ends were cut back, 4 bases at V and 9 bases at J, with 10 bases in the middle. The CDR3 loop spans 13 amino acids. The DNA of the CDR3 is TGTGCCAGCAGTTCTACGTGGGGTTCACCCCTCCACTTT. Translating it yields CASSSTWGSPLHF.

The chain combines TRBV2 with TRBJ2-7; D gene uncertain. Trimming shortened V by 2 bases and J by 7 bases, and 12 bases separated the two germline ends. The length of the CDR3 is 13 residues. Germline CDR1 and CDR2: SNHLY and FYNNEI. The CDR3 sequence: CASSETFMWEQYV. The DNA of the CDR3 is TGTGCCAGCAGTGAAACCTTTATGTGGGAGCAGTACGTC.

This clone showed up just a few times. This chain joins TRBV13 and TRBJ2-7; D assignment may be TRBD1 or TRBD2 (5 bases each). Between the trimmed V and J ends, which lost 3 bases and 5 bases, there was a span of 8 bases. The CDR3 is made up of 12 amino acids. Germline V gene sequence: CDR1 PRHDT, CDR2 FYEKMQ (reference sequence). Written as DNA, the CDR3 is TGTGCCAGCAGCTTTGGGGGAGACGAGCAGTACTTC. Its protein product is CASSFGGDEQYF.

The table lists this clone with a count of one. The chain recombines TRBV18 with TRBJ2-3, with TRBD1 identical over 8 bases. Germline CDR1 KGHSH, CDR2 LQKENI. The CDR3 consists of 14 residues. Unmatched junction bases numbered 4, after V lost 4 bases and J lost 4 bases. The CDR3 sequence is CASSQSGGADTQYF. In nucleotides, the CDR3 is TGTGCCAGCTCACAATCAGGGGGCGCAGATACGCAGTATTTT.

The rearrangement links TRBV7-3 to TRBJ2-7; tentative D call: TRBD2 (6 bases). Germline V lookup: CDR1 SGHTA, CDR2 FQGTGA. Deletions cut 5 bases from V and 0 bases from J, with 11 bases between. The CDR3 spans 14 residues. In nucleotides, the CDR3 is TGTGCCAGCAGCAGGTCGCGGGACTCCTACGAGCAGTACTTC. It translates to CASSRSRDSYEQYF. The entire variable domain, with the rest obtained from reference TRBV7-3 and TRBJ2-7, is as follows: GAGVSQTPSNKVTEKGKYVELRCDPISGHTALYWYRQSLGQGPEFLIYFQGTGAADDSGLPNDRFFAVRPEGSVSTLKIQRTERGDSAVYLCASSRSRDSYEQYFGPGTRLTVT.

The chain combines TRBV6-1 with TRBJ2-3; 9 bases are shared with TRBD2. The germline CDR1 and CDR2 sequences are MNHNS and SASEGT. After removal of 6 bases from V and 2 bases from J, the junction contained 3 bases not matched to a gene. The CDR3 totals 14 residues. CDR3 DNA sequence: TGTGCCAGCAGCCTAGCGGGGTCCACAGATACGCAGTATTTT. Amino acid sequence: CASSLAGSTDTQYF.

The genes are TRBV7-2 and TRBJ1-3; TRBD1 matches 7 bases. The CDR3 totals 15 residues. The germline V gene encodes CDR1 SGHTA and CDR2 FQGNSA. Trimming removed 2 bases from V and 0 bases from J; junction bases left unmatched: 1. The CDR3, as DNA: TGTGCCAGCAGCTTACGACAGGGCTCTGGAAACACCATATATTTT. It is translated as CASSLRQGSGNTIYF. The complete variable domain, with remaining parts taken from reference TRBV7-2 and TRBJ1-3, reads GAGVSQSPSNKVTEKGKDVELRCDPISGHTALYWYRQSLGQGLEFLIYFQGNSAPDKSGLPSDRFSAERTGGSVSTLTIQRTQQEDSAVYLCASSLRQGSGNTIYFGEGSWLTVV.

The rearrangement uses TRBV13 and TRBJ1-6; TRBD1 matches 8 bases. Trimming at V came to 5 bases and at J to 7 bases, leaving 10 bases not matched to a gene. Germline V CDR1 and CDR2: PRHDT, FYEKMQ (reference sequence). This CDR3 region has 16 residues. CDR3 sequence: CASSPRLTGVNSPLHF. CDR3 nucleotide sequence: TGTGCCAGCAGCCCGAGATTGACAGGGGTAAATTCACCCCTCCACTTT.

The chain links TRBV6-5 to TRBJ2-1, with D unresolved. The CDR3 contains 15 residues. V lost 6 bases, J lost 0 bases, and 12 bases lay in between. Germline lookup yields CDR1 MNHEY and CDR2 SVGAGI. CDR3 sequence reads: CASRKVDGSYNEQFF. CDR3 DNA sequence: TGTGCCAGCAGAAAGGTGGATGGCTCCTACAATGAGCAGTTCTTC.

This chain uses TRBV28 with TRBJ1-5; no definite D call. There are 12 residues in the CDR3. Looked up from germline, CDR1 is MDHEN and CDR2 is SYDVKM. Trimming stripped 2 bases from V and 7 bases from J, with 6 bases between. The CDR3 spells CASSLPGQPQHF. CDR3 sequence (DNA): TGTGCCAGCAGTTTACCGGGGCAGCCCCAGCATTTT.

The chain is built from TRBV5-1 and TRBJ2-1, with D perhaps TRBD2 (6 bases). Germline assignment: CDR1 SGHRS and CDR2 YFSETQ. V lost 7 bases, J lost 6 bases, and 11 bases lay in between. There are 12 residues in the CDR3. CDR3 sequence reads: CASASVRNEQFF. The CDR3 DNA follows: TGCGCCAGCGCTAGCGTCCGCAATGAGCAGTTCTTC.

The CDR3 protein is CASSVQGVDNSPLHF. The CDR3 DNA sequence: TGTGCCAGCAGTGTGCAGGGCGTGGATAATTCACCCCTCCACTTT. This sequence joins TRBV25-1 and TRBJ1-6, with a possible D match to TRBD1 (5 bases). The CDR3 is 15 amino acids. Germline V lookup: CDR1 MGHDK, CDR2 SYGVNS. Trimming removed 4 bases at V and 5 bases at J, with 12 bases between.

This sequence joins TRBV5-1 and TRBJ2-5; 8 bases fit TRBD1. The V and J ends lost 4 bases and 4 bases, in that order; junction bases with no gene match: 9. The CDR3 loop spans 15 amino acids. Germline lookup yields CDR1 SGHRS and CDR2 YFSETQ. In nucleotides, the CDR3 is TGCGCCAGCAGCCCTGGACAGGGACTGGGAGAGACCCAGTACTTC. Translation: CASSPGQGLGETQYF.

This clone was seen only once. This chain connects TRBV10-3 to TRBJ2-3; TRBD2 matches at 12 bases. Germline V gene lookup returns CDR1 ENHRY and CDR2 SYGVKD. Trimming took 7 bases from V and 1 from J; bases not matched to a gene: 9. CDR3 length: 17 residues. The CDR3 DNA reads TGTGCCATCAATCCTAGCGGGGGGGCAGGGGGCACAGATACGCAGTATTTT. Amino acid sequence: CAINPSGGAGGTDTQYF.

The CDR3 protein is CASTRKDRGAGTIYF. The DNA for the CDR3 is TGTGCCAGCACCCGAAAGGACAGGGGAGCGGGCACCATATATTTT. The chain links TRBV6-5 to TRBJ1-3, with 9 bases that match TRBD1. The trim removed 7 bases at V and 9 bases at J, leaving 13 bases unmatched. The CDR3 is 15 amino acids. Germline V gene sequence: CDR1 MNHEY, CDR2 SVGAGI.

The rearrangement uses TRBV5-1 and TRBJ1-4; D not resolved. This CDR3 has 14 amino acids. Looked up from germline, CDR1 is SGHRS and CDR2 is YFSETQ. V lost 5 bases, J lost 7 bases, and 15 bases lay in between. CDR3 DNA sequence: TGCGCCAGCAGGTCAGACCCTCGGGCTGAAAAACTGTTTTTT. It specifies CASRSDPRAEKLFF. Supplemented by reference TRBV5-1 and TRBJ1-4, the full variable domain reads KAGVTQTPRYLIKTRGQQVTLSCSPISGHRSVSWYQQTPGQGLQFLFEYFSETQRNKGNFPGRFSGRQFSNSRSEMNVSTLELGDSALYLCASRSDPRAEKLFFGSGTQLSVL.

The chain links TRBV2 to TRBJ1-5, with D unresolved. V lost 7 bases, J lost 4 bases, and 11 bases lay in between. The V gene's germline CDR1 is SNHLY and CDR2 FYNNEI. This CDR3 is 13 amino acids long. DNA of the CDR3: TGTGCCAGCACCAACCGGTGGAATCAGCCCCAGCATTTT. Protein product: CASTNRWNQPQHF.

This clone was detected once. The chain has TRBV2 and TRBJ1-4; TRBD1 might be the D (6 bases). Trimming took off 6 bases at V and 5 bases at J, with 13 bases between the two ends. Germline V gene sequence: CDR1 SNHLY, CDR2 FYNNEI. The CDR3 extends over 14 amino acids. For the CDR3, the DNA is TGTGCCAGCAGGGCAGGGGCCCCCAATGAAAAACTGTTTTTT. This encodes CASRAGAPNEKLFF.

In this sample, this clone turned up a few times. V is TRBV10-3 and J is TRBJ2-7; weak D call: TRBD1 (5 bases). This CDR3 has 12 residues. The germline V gene encodes CDR1 ENHRY and CDR2 SYGVKD. V lost 0 bases and J 5 bases, leaving 5 bases between the germline ends. CDR3 region: CAISESGDEQYV. The CDR3 DNA sequence: TGTGCCATCAGTGAGTCAGGGGACGAGCAGTACGTC.

V usage is TRBV7-7 and J usage is TRBJ2-5; the D gene is possibly TRBD1 (9 bases). The length of the CDR3 is 15 residues. The germline V gene encodes CDR1 SSHAT and CDR2 FNYEAQ (reference sequence). The CDR3 here is CASGTGTGSGETQYF. The CDR3 DNA reads TGTGCTAGCGGGACCGGGACAGGGTCTGGGGAGACCCAGTACTTC. Looking up the rest from reference TRBV7-7 and TRBJ2-5 gives the full variable domain: GAGVSQSPRYKVTKRGQDVTLRCDPISSHATLYWYQQALGQGPEFLTYFNYEAQPDKSGLPSDRFSAERPEGSISTLTIQRTEQRDSAMYRCASGTGTGSGETQYFGPGTRLLVL.

This chain uses TRBV30 with TRBJ1-1; 7 nucleotides align to TRBD1. CDR3 length equals 13 residues. Trimming at V came to 8 bases and at J to 0 bases, leaving 6 bases not matched to a gene. CDR1 and CDR2 (germline): GTSNPN, SVGIG (reference sequence). CDR3 nucleotide sequence: TGTGCCCAACAGGGGCAGATGAACACTGAAGCTTTCTTT. Translation: CAQQGQMNTEAFF.

The gene calls are TRBV19 and TRBJ2-2, with 8 bases that match TRBD2. This CDR3 comprises 17 residues. Germline V CDR1 and CDR2: LNHDA, SQIVND (reference sequence). The junction had 12 bases not matched to a gene; V was cut back by 4 bases and J by 5 bases. CDR3 nucleotide sequence: TGTGCCAGTAGTAGGGGGTGGAGCGGGGGTCCGACCGGGGAGCTGTTTTTT. The encoded protein is CASSRGWSGGPTGELFF.

The J gene is TRBJ2-7, the V gene TRBV6-5; possibly TRBD1 for D (6 bases). V lost 5 bases, J lost 3 bases, and 11 bases lay in between. This CDR3 is built from 13 residues. CDR1 and CDR2 (germline): MNHEY, SVGAGI. CDR3 DNA: TGTGCCAGCAGTAGGACAGCGCTCTACGAGCAGTACTTC. This sequence encodes CASSRTALYEQYF.

This clone was seen only a few times. The chain carries TRBV7-9 and TRBJ1-1; TRBD1 agrees at 8 bases. The V gene end was trimmed by 4 bases and the J gene end by 5 bases; junction bases not matched to a gene: 3. Germline CDR1 and CDR2: SEHNR and FQNEAQ (reference sequence). The CDR3 spans 13 residues. CDR3 region: CASSSWTGTEAFF. CDR3 coding DNA: TGTGCCAGCAGCTCTTGGACAGGGACTGAAGCTTTCTTT.

The chain carries TRBV18 and TRBJ2-5; D gene uncertain. This CDR3 comprises 14 residues. Germline V gene data show CDR1 as KGHSH and CDR2 as LQKENI. V was shortened by 0 bases and J by 2 bases, with 7 bases between the two germline ends. CDR3 DNA sequence: TGTGCCAGCTCACCACCGTCCAGTCAAGAGACCCAGTACTTC. Protein: CASSPPSSQETQYF. The full variable domain, completed using reference TRBV18 and TRBJ2-5, is NAGVMQNPRHLVRRRGQEARLRCSPMKGHSHVYWYRQLPEEGLKFMVYLQKENIIDESGMPKERFSAEFPKEGPSILRIQQVVRGDSAAYFCASSPPSSQETQYFGPGTRLLVL.